This T cell receptor (beta chain) was sequenced in a study of regulatory T cells in long-lasting Graves disease. Study conclusions and caveats: The study found persistent patients shared more public clonotypes (roughly 3,000) than new patients (over 850).

Through Arm-PCR of CDR3 regions and iRepertoire HTBI primers, TCR beta libraries were built. One entry per CDR3 protein results from TCRdb running MiXCR on the multiplex PCR reads. The sample holds 520,000 or so distinct CDR3 sequences, about 12% seen once. Time point: newly diagnosed GD, antithyroid drugs for less than 3 months. There was RNA extracted from PBMCs, and the TCR library was made from it. V shed 3 bases and J shed 10 bases, with 15 bases lying between them. This CDR3 is built from 14 residues. Germline loops: CDR1 MNHEY, CDR2 SMNVEV (reference sequence). On this clonotype: Its antigen is undetermined.

These data are also associated with another study on T cells in Graves' hyperthyroidism and ophthalmopathy. That paper adds: The study used the HTBI primer set for a first-round RT-PCR of the TCR CDR3.

The chain is built from TRBV27 and TRBJ2-2; no clear D. This receptor was obtained from a woman younger than 45 with Graves disease. Specimen: peripheral blood mononuclear cells (PBMCs), collected at new diagnosis, from a patient treated with antithyroid drugs. The CDR3 spells CASSFTTDSLELFF. The DNA of the CDR3 is TGTGCCAGCAGTTTCACAACTGACTCCCTGGAGCTGTTTTTT.